Listed here is a single T cell receptor (beta chain). Repertoires were generated with immunoSEQ multiplex PCR, while TCRdb's copy carries only in-frame clones and drops some. The sample includes about 45,000 clones, around 82% of them seen just once. With V trimmed by 1 base and J by 1 base, 3 bases remained unmatched. The V gene's germline CDR1 is SEHNR and CDR2 FQNEAQ (reference sequence). This CDR3 contains 17 residues. This sample is part of a study of memory CD4+ T cells and cytomegalovirus serostatus. Single viable CD3+CD4+CD8-CD45RO+ cells were sorted as the memory CD4+ T cells. The specimen sequenced was memory CD4+ T cells from blood. V and J are TRBV7-9 and TRBJ2-6; 8 bases match TRBD1. This receptor was identified in an adult in good health and CMV-seronegative. CDR3: CASSLGTGLSGANVLTF. DNA of the CDR3: TGTGCCAGCAGCTTAGGGACAGGGTTATCTGGGGCCAACGTCCTGACTTTC.